A single T cell receptor (beta chain) is shown here with its context. Its target is not known. TCRbeta library preparation incorporated unique molecular identifiers. MiXCR was run by TCRdb on the PCR reads, yielding one entry per CDR3 protein. The sample carries 200,000 to 250,000 distinct CDR3 sequences, roughly a quarter recorded once. This record comes from a study of T-cell reconstitution after alpha-beta-depleted transplantation in children. Broader study findings: Reportedly, only several hundred clones from non-depleted graft cells drove alpha-beta T-cell counts at about two months. There were some patients whose high TCRbeta diversity at day 60 came from surviving recipient T cells and thymic progenitors. T-cell counts and diversity at one year following transplant were attributed mainly to newly produced T cells.

The source was PBMCs, mostly from graft donor cells, collected 360 days after TCRalphabeta/CD19-depleted stem cell transplant. This receptor was obtained from a female patient under 10 years old who had a stem cell transplant for congenital amegakaryocytic thrombocytopenia, so the T cells may come from the graft donor.

CDR3 in DNA: TGTGCCAGCAGTTTACATCCAGCCTACTACGAGCAGTACTTC. It translates to CASSLHPAYYEQYF. This rearrangement joins TRBV12-3 or TRBV12-4 to TRBJ2-7; D unresolved. Trimming cost V 2 bases and J 3 bases, with 11 bases left between them. The CDR3 sequence is 14 residues long.